This T cell receptor beta chain is from a study of blood T cell repertoires in COVID-19. Study-wide background: The United States, Italy and Spain supplied acute and convalescent COVID-19 samples. PBMCs, B-cell-depleted T cells, or T cells were the source of the cDNA or gDNA that made up the material.

With 6 bases clipped from V and 7 bases from J, the junction kept 8 bases outside the gene matches. The length of the CDR3 is 14 residues. The V gene's germline CDR1 is SGHVS and CDR2 FQNEAQ. Per the original methods: Nucleated cell number was recorded as an estimate derived from reference gene primer amplification. TCRdb's copy holds only in-frame clones and misses some; the assay was immunoSEQ multiplex PCR. V and J calls plus clone size are reproduced from that table; the DNA served to infer D and trimming. The data contain tens of thousands of clones, 75% to 85% of them singletons. In its sample, this clone was seen once.

The origin of this receptor is a human donor in a cohort sampled during active COVID-19. The V call is TRBV7-8, the J call TRBJ1-4, with 7 bases fitting TRBD1. Sequencing used peripheral blood. The CDR3 here is CASRVTGAGEKLFF. CDR3 DNA: TGTGCCAGCAGGGTCACAGGGGCGGGTGAAAAACTGTTTTTT.